One sample yielded the 26 T cell receptor beta chains listed below, sequenced in a study of cytomegalovirus exposure and HLA in healthy donors. The study ran its PCR with 60 Vbeta and 13 Jbeta primers. TCRdb's copy holds only in-frame clones and misses some; the assay was immunoSEQ multiplex PCR. The sample yields hundreds of thousands of clones, about 66% seen once. The sequencing sample was made of PBMCs. These receptors all stem from a female donor in good health and CMV-seronegative.

The chain has TRBV6-1 and TRBJ2-3; the match to TRBD2 covers 7 bases. With V trimmed by 4 bases and J by 5 bases, 12 bases remained unmatched. The CDR3 is 16 residues long. Germline-derived CDR1 and CDR2 are MNHNS and SASEGT. In DNA, the CDR3 is TGTGCCAGCAGTGGTGGGGGTTGGGAGGGTATAGATACGCAGTATTTT. Its translation: CASSGGGWEGIDTQYF.

As to this clone: A read error may produce the germline difference seen at one junction end. This CDR3 reads CSSSLPYGEEQYF. Written as DNA, the CDR3 is TGTTCCAGCAGCTTACCGTACGGGGAAGAGCAGTACTTC. The chain recombines TRBV7-9 with TRBJ2-7; D perhaps matches TRBD2 (5 bases). This CDR3 has 13 residues. Germline assignment: CDR1 SEHNR and CDR2 FQNEAQ (reference sequence). The whole variable domain, filled in from reference TRBV7-9 and TRBJ2-7, reads DTGVSQNPRHKITKRGQNVTFRCDPISEHNRLYWYRQTLGQGPEFLTYFQNEAQLEKSRLLSDRFSAERPKGSFSTLEIQRTEQGDSAMYLCSSSLPYGEEQYFGPGTRLTVT.

This sequence joins TRBV5-1 and TRBJ2-5; D is unresolved. V was cut by 2 bases and J by 1 base, with 6 bases left in between. This CDR3 is 13 amino acids long. Germline-derived CDR1 and CDR2 are SGHRS and YFSETQ. The CDR3 reads CASSFSGQETQYF. The CDR3, as DNA: TGCGCCAGCAGCTTTTCCGGCCAAGAGACCCAGTACTTC.

The chain joins TRBV7-9 to TRBJ2-3, with D tentatively TRBD1 (6 bases). The CDR3 covers 14 residues. Germline V gene data show CDR1 as SEHNR and CDR2 as FQNEAQ (reference sequence). V was cut by 3 bases and J by 2 bases, with 9 bases left in between. The CDR3 DNA sequence: TGTGCCAGCAGCTTCGACAGGAACACAGATACGCAGTATTTT. It translates to CASSFDRNTDTQYF.

This clone has only one observation. The V and J genes are TRBV7-2 and TRBJ1-2, with D perhaps TRBD1 (5 bases). The V gene lost 1 base and the J gene lost 5 bases, with 8 bases spanning the gap. Germline CDR1 SGHTA, CDR2 FQGNSA. The CDR3 is 13 residues long. CDR3 in DNA: TGTGCCAGCAGCTTAGGGGGGGAGTATGGCTACACCTTC. Encoded protein: CASSLGGEYGYTF. The full variable domain, in which reference TRBV7-2 and TRBJ1-2 provide the parts outside the CDR3, is GAGVSQSPSNKVTEKGKDVELRCDPISGHTALYWYRQSLGQGLEFLIYFQGNSAPDKSGLPSDRFSAERTGGSVSTLTIQRTQQEDSAVYLCASSLGGEYGYTFGSGTRLTVV.

The genes are TRBV5-8 and TRBJ2-3; 9 positions match TRBD2. This CDR3 is 16 amino acids long. Germline-derived CDR1 and CDR2 are SGHTS and YDEGEE. V was pared by 0 bases and J by 4 bases, with 6 bases of the junction left unmatched. CDR3 region: CASSLVSGRSADTQYF. The CDR3 DNA follows: TGTGCCAGCAGCTTGGTAAGCGGGAGGAGCGCAGATACGCAGTATTTT.

V and J are TRBV5-4 and TRBJ2-5; weak D call: TRBD1 (6 bases). The germline V and J ends were trimmed by 4 bases and 5 bases, with 15 bases remaining between them. CDR1 and CDR2 (germline): SGHNT, YYREEE (reference sequence). The CDR3 is made up of 14 amino acids. The CDR3 DNA sequence: TGTGCCAGCAGCACTGGCGTGGGGGCCGAGACCCAGTACTTC. Protein product: CASSTGVGAETQYF.

The chain is built from TRBV13 and TRBJ2-2; TRBD1 might be the D (6 bases). This CDR3 contains 14 residues. Trimming left V 5 bases short and J 5 bases short, with 12 bases between. The germline gives CDR1 PRHDT, CDR2 FYEKMQ (reference sequence). The chain's CDR3 is CASSPIGTTGELFF. CDR3 in DNA: TGTGCCAGCAGCCCAATTGGGACAACCGGGGAGCTGTTTTTT.

The genes are TRBV25-1 and TRBJ2-7; no firm D call. V was shortened by 4 bases and J by 3 bases, with 13 bases between the two germline ends. The CDR3 contains 14 residues. The germline gives CDR1 MGHDK, CDR2 SYGVNS. The CDR3 region has the DNA TGTGCCAGCAGTGGAGAGTCCCGCATCTACGAGCAGTACTTC. Its translation is CASSGESRIYEQYF.

Notes on this clone: The identical CDR3 is also encoded by other nucleotide sequences in the sample. V gene TRBV6-5 combines with J gene TRBJ2-2; a weak D match, TRBD2 (6 bases). Looked up from germline, CDR1 is MNHEY and CDR2 is SVGAGI. The CDR3 sequence is 13 residues long. The germline V and J ends were trimmed by 8 bases and 6 bases, with 13 bases remaining between them. The CDR3: CASGTGAPGELFF. The CDR3 DNA sequence: TGTGCCAGCGGGACGGGAGCCCCCGGGGAGCTGTTTTTT.

This clone was seen a few times. The chain links TRBV30 to TRBJ2-5; 13 positions match TRBD2. The end of the DNA aligns better with TRBJ2-7, so the J call may be wrong. CDR3 length equals 15 residues. Germline-derived CDR1 and CDR2 are GTSNPN and SVGIG (reference sequence). Here the CDR3 reads CAIGTSGTPYDEQYF. The DNA for the CDR3 is TGTGCCATCGGGACTAGCGGGACACCCTATGACGAGCAGTACTTC.

About this clone: The junction does not match germline at one end; this may be a read error. The chain links TRBV7-9 to TRBJ2-5, with a tentative D call TRBD1 (5 bases). The CDR3 runs to 12 residues. CDR1 and CDR2 from the germline V gene are SEHNR and FQNEAQ (reference sequence). The CDR3 DNA reads as TGTTCCAGCAGTGAAACAGGAGAGACCCAGTACTTC. Translating gives CSSSETGETQYF.

This chain uses TRBV28 with TRBJ1-2; the D is unclear. CDR1 and CDR2 from the germline V gene are MDHEN and SYDVKM. Trimming stripped 6 bases from V and 4 bases from J, with 6 bases between. The CDR3 has 11 residues. This CDR3 reads CASSSSYGYTF. DNA of the CDR3: TGTGCCAGCAGCTCGAGCTATGGCTACACCTTC.

This clone was counted only a few times. CDR3: CASSSDRGYEQYF. Here the CDR3 DNA reads TGTGCCAGCAGCTCCGACAGGGGCTACGAGCAGTACTTC. This chain links TRBV13 with TRBJ2-7; 8 bases align to TRBD1. CDR3 length: 13 residues. CDR1 and CDR2 from the germline V gene are PRHDT and FYEKMQ (reference sequence). V shed 4 bases, J shed 3 bases, and the junction held 2 bases outside the gene matches.

This chain joins TRBV10-3 and TRBJ1-4, with TRBD1 identical over 7 bases. Trimming took 10 bases from V and 7 from J; bases not matched to a gene: 15. This CDR3 is built from 15 residues. Looked up from germline, CDR1 is ENHRY and CDR2 is SYGVKD. CDR3 region: CATTRSLQGVEKLFF. CDR3 sequence (DNA): TGTGCCACCACGAGGAGCTTGCAGGGGGTTGAAAAACTGTTTTTT.

The chain employs TRBV7-9 and TRBJ1-3, with D uncertain. The V end was cut by 4 bases, the J end by 0 bases, with 10 bases between. Germline CDR1 reads SEHNR; CDR2 reads FQNEAQ (reference sequence). This CDR3 is 15 amino acids long. CDR3 region: CASSSGAHSGNTIYF. The CDR3 DNA is TGTGCCAGCAGCTCGGGTGCCCACTCTGGAAACACCATATATTTT.

The rearrangement uses TRBV19 and TRBJ1-1; D possibly corresponds to TRBD1 (6 bases). V dropped 3 bases and J dropped 8 bases, with 16 bases sitting between them. Germline values: CDR1 LNHDA, CDR2 SQIVND (reference sequence). The length of the CDR3 is 14 residues. The CDR3 nucleotides are TGTGCCAGTAGTATCAGGGGCCCCCTTGGAGAAGCTTTCTTT. It codes for CASSIRGPLGEAFF. Looking up the rest from reference TRBV19 and TRBJ1-1 gives the full variable domain: DGGITQSPKYLFRKEGQNVTLSCEQNLNHDAMYWYRQDPGQGLRLIYYSQIVNDFQKGDIAEGYSVSREKKESFPLTVTSAQKNPTAFYLCASSIRGPLGEAFFGQGTRLTVV.

CDR3 coding DNA: TGTGCCAGCAGCATAGCCTGGCGGGAGGGTATCACCGGGGAGCTGTTTTTT. It codes for CASSIAWREGITGELFF. J is TRBJ2-2 and V is TRBV5-6; 9 nucleotides match TRBD2. The V segment lost 4 bases and the J segment 4 bases; nucleotides outside the gene matches: 11. The CDR3 is 17 amino acids. The germline gives CDR1 SGHDT, CDR2 YYEEEE.

V usage is TRBV25-1 and J usage is TRBJ1-4, with 7 bases identical to TRBD1. Trimming at V came to 3 bases and at J to 8 bases, leaving 6 bases not matched to a gene. Per the germline V gene, CDR1 is MGHDK and CDR2 is SYGVNS. This CDR3 contains 14 residues. CDR3 coding DNA: TGTGCCAGCAGTGATGGGGACAGAACGGAAAAACTGTTTTTT. This sequence encodes CASSDGDRTEKLFF.

In its sample, this clone was seen a few times. The chain joins TRBV5-1 to TRBJ2-7; TRBD1 matches 7 bases. CDR1 SGHRS and CDR2 YFSETQ come from the germline V gene. The V and J ends lost 1 base and 12 bases, in that order; junction bases with no gene match: 13. The CDR3 extends over 14 amino acids. Here the CDR3 DNA reads TGCGCCAGCAGCTTGCAAGGGCAGGGGGTCGGATGGTACTTC. Residues: CASSLQGQGVGWYF. The entire variable domain, with the rest obtained from reference TRBV5-1 and TRBJ2-7, is as follows: KAGVTQTPRYLIKTRGQQVTLSCSPISGHRSVSWYQQTPGQGLQFLFEYFSETQRNKGNFPGRFSGRQFSNSRSEMNVSTLELGDSALYLCASSLQGQGVGWYFGPGTRLTVT.

This clone was detected once. The chain combines TRBV6-6 with TRBJ2-7; D might be TRBD2 (5 bases). The V end lost 7 bases, the J end lost 6 bases, and 25 bases lay between the germline ends. The CDR3 consists of 16 residues. Germline V gene data show CDR1 as MNHNY and CDR2 as SVGAGI (reference sequence). CDR3 in DNA: TGTGCCAGCAAGATCTCAGTGGAGGCAGCCCTACGCGAGCAGTACTTC. Its protein is CASKISVEAALREQYF.

CDR3 coding DNA: TGTGCCAGTAGTATCGGACAGGTCCATGAAAAACTGTTTTTT. This sequence encodes CASSIGQVHEKLFF. V usage is TRBV19 and J usage is TRBJ1-4, with 7 bases that match TRBD1. Trimming took 3 bases from V and 6 from J; bases not matched to a gene: 4. The CDR3 is 14 amino acids. Germline V gene sequence: CDR1 LNHDA, CDR2 SQIVND (reference sequence).

The chain recombines TRBV5-1 with TRBJ2-1; possible D gene TRBD1, 5 bases. The CDR3 is made up of 14 amino acids. Deletions cut 2 bases from V and 4 bases from J, with 10 bases between. In germline, CDR1 is SGHRS, CDR2 YFSETQ. The CDR3 loop reads CASSFQGLYNEQFF. In DNA, the CDR3 is TGCGCCAGCAGCTTCCAGGGTCTTTACAATGAGCAGTTCTTC.

In DNA form, the CDR3 reads TGTGCCAGCAGCGAGGGGGGGGGAAATGGCTACACCTTC. Translating gives CASSEGGGNGYTF. The J gene is TRBJ1-2, the V gene TRBV9; D perhaps matches TRBD1 (6 bases). Germline values: CDR1 SGDLS, CDR2 YYNGEE. The CDR3 consists of 13 residues. Trimming cost V 3 bases and J 6 bases, with 12 bases left between them.

The chain couples TRBV5-3 to TRBJ1-5; 8 nucleotides agree with TRBD1. TRBV5-3 is an ORF; its function is uncertain. The CDR3 runs 16 residues. V shed 2 bases and J 5 bases; nucleotides not matched to a gene: 9. In DNA, the CDR3 is TGTGCCAGAAGCTTATTTTTGGGACAGGCGCATCAGCCCCAGCATTTT. It specifies CARSLFLGQAHQPQHF.

This rearrangement joins TRBV6-5 to TRBJ2-7; D unresolved. Germline-derived CDR1 and CDR2 are MNHEY and SVGAGI. Trimming shortened V by 3 bases and J by 4 bases, and 10 bases separated the two germline ends. This CDR3 contains 13 residues. The DNA of the CDR3 is TGTGCCAGCAGTTATCAGGAAAAGTACGAGCAGTACTTC. It is translated as CASSYQEKYEQYF.